This T cell receptor beta chain was captured in a study of cytomegalovirus exposure and HLA in healthy donors. Both 60 Vbeta primers and 13 Jbeta primers went into the PCR. Clones were sequenced by immunoSEQ multiplex PCR, and TCRdb holds only the in-frame ones, with some missing. The data show approximately 60,000 clones, about 83% seen once. To note about this clone: What it recognizes is unknown.

Germline V gene lookup returns CDR1 MGHRA and CDR2 YSYEKL. V was shortened by 3 bases and J by 5 bases, with 17 bases between the two germline ends. The CDR3 length is 16 residues. Study-wide points: Serostatus for CMV was the only available immune exposure information. A later analysis by the authors found several of the most significant clusters apparently linked to common viral pathogens.

The chain employs TRBV4-1 and TRBJ2-1, with TRBD2 as a possible D gene (6 bases). The sequence came from a man younger than 40 in good health and CMV-seronegative. Material for sequencing was PBMCs. The CDR3 sequence is CASSQRLDPSNNEQFF. Here the CDR3 DNA reads TGCGCCAGCAGCCAGAGACTAGACCCTTCGAACAATGAGCAGTTCTTC.